This T cell receptor beta chain was recorded in a study of blood T cell repertoires in COVID-19 (dated by TCRdb to 2018 to 2021). General notes on the study: Samples covering the acute and convalescent phases of COVID-19 were provided by collaborators in the United States, Italy and Spain. Samples were obtained from the ongoing ImmuneRACE study (first 160 participants) and from over a thousand subjects provided by 6 global collaborators. HLA class I and class II types, where available, came from metadata supplied by the sample provider rather than from assay-based typing. Sample metadata almost always included a de-identified subject ID, COVID-19 status, age in years and sex. The dataset comprised deeply sampled blood TCRbeta repertoires from subjects exposed to, actively infected with, or recovered from COVID-19. The material from the prospective study consisted of cDNA or gDNA derived from T cells, B-cell-depleted T cells, or PBMCs. A freely available public database, intended as a resource for researchers studying the immune response to SARS-CoV-2, is where the repertoires were released. Broad study findings and their caveats: The amount of clinical and demographic metadata varied by source and participant and was provided uncurated.

As for this clone: Its specific antigen is unknown. The record has no base qualities; no much larger clone is one base away.

Each collaborating institution followed its own protocols to collect whole blood in K2EDTA tubes. For TCRbeta analysis, collaborators shipped samples as frozen whole blood, isolated PBMCs, or DNA extracted from either of those sample types. The immunoSEQ Assay, a bias-controlled multiplex PCR, was used to amplify TCRbeta CDR3 regions from genomic DNA. The original pipeline was this. Nucleated cell counts per sample were estimated from amplification of reference gene primers within the assay. To quantify the absolute abundance of each unique TCRbeta CDR3 rearrangement, sequence reads were collapsed and filtered. For each sample, productive Simpson clonality was calculated by taking the square root of Simpson's diversity index across productive rearrangements. Not all clones reach the TCRdb copy of this immuneACCESS table, which keeps in-frame sequences only. Checked studies attribute under half of the gap to unresolved V genes and leave the rest unexplained. The DNA gave D and trimming, while V, J and clone size come from that table. The sample records some 150,000 clones, just over 85% of which are singletons. More than 1.5% of the sample lies in the top ten.

The TCR was taken from a woman aged 60-70 years with acute or convalescent COVID-19. The sequenced material came from peripheral blood.

The CDR3: CATGQGNEQYF. The base sequence is TGTGCCACCGGACAGGGTAACGAGCAGTACTTC. The chain links TRBV28 with TRBJ2-7; TRBD1 aligns with 8 central bases. Germline trimming amounts to 10 bases on V and 5 bases on J, with 4 as the count of junction bases outside the gene matches. In the germline V gene, CDR1 corresponds to MDHEN and CDR2 to SYDVKM. Including the terminal cysteine and phenylalanine, the CDR3 comprises 11 residues. Only the CDR3 DNA stays, 33 bases, in frame from base 1.